This TCR beta chain was identified in a study of OX40 agonist ivuxolimab in advanced cancers. Germline-derived CDR1 and CDR2 are SGDLS and YYNGEE. V was pared by 3 bases and J by 1 base, with 2 bases of the junction left unmatched. The CDR3 is 15 amino acids. Method: immunoSEQ multiplex PCR; TCRdb's copy keeps in-frame clones and lacks some. The table lists approximately 70,000 clones, roughly nine tenths of them singletons, with around 5.1% in the top ten. Patients had blood sampled at baseline and again on cycle 4 day 1 and cycle 7 day 1. This receptor was obtained from an adult with an advanced solid tumor such as melanoma, head and neck, liver or kidney cancer. V usage is TRBV9 and J usage is TRBJ1-2; 11 bases fit TRBD1. Material: CD4+ or CD8+ T cells sorted from blood, obtained in a trial of the OX40 agonist ivuxolimab. The CDR3 region is CASSEGTGGNYGYTF. The CDR3, as DNA: TGTGCCAGCAGCGAGGGGACAGGGGGTAACTATGGCTACACCTTC. Full variable domain (missing parts from reference TRBV9 and TRBJ1-2): DSGVTQTPKHLITATGQRVTLRCSPRSGDLSVYWYQQSLDQGLQFLIQYYNGEERAKGNILERFSAQQFPDLHSELNLSSLELGDSALYFCASSEGTGGNYGYTFGSGTRLTVV.